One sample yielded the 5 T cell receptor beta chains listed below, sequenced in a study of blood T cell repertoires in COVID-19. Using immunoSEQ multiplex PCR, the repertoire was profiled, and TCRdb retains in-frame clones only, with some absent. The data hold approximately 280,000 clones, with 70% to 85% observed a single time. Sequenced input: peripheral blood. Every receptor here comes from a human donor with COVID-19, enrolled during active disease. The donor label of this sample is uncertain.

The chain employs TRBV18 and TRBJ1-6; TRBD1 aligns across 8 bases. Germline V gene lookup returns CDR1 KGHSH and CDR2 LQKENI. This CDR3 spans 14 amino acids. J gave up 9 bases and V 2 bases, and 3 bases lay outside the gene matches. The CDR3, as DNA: TGTGCCAGCTCACCAAACGACAGGGGTTCACCCCTCCACTTT. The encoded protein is CASSPNDRGSPLHF.

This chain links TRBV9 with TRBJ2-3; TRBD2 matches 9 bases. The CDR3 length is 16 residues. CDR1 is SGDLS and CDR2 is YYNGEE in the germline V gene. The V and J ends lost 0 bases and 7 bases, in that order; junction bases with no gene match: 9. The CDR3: CASSVEAGGPPNTQYF. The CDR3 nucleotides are TGTGCCAGCAGCGTAGAGGCGGGAGGGCCCCCTAATACGCAGTATTTT.

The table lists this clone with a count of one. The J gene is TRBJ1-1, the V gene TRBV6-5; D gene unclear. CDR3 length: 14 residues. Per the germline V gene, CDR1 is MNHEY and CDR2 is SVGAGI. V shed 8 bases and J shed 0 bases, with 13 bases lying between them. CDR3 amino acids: CASHGEDLNTEAFF. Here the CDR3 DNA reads TGTGCCAGCCATGGAGAGGACTTGAACACTGAAGCTTTCTTT.

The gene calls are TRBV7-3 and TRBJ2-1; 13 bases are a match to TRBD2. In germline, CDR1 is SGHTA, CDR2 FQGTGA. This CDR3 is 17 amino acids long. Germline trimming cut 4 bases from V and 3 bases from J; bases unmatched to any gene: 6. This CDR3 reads CASSSEGLAGIYNEQFF. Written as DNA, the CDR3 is TGTGCCAGCAGCTCGGAGGGACTAGCGGGGATCTACAATGAGCAGTTCTTC.

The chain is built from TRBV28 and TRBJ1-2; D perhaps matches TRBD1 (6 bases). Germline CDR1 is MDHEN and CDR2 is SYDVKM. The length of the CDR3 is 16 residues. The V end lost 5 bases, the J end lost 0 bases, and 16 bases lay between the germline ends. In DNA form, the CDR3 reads TGTGCCAGCAGTACACCCGGGACACGTACTAACTATGGCTACACCTTC. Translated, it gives CASSTPGTRTNYGYTF.